Given below is one T cell receptor beta chain in context. The antigen remains unidentified. The CDR3 runs 15 residues. Trimming shortened V by 0 bases and J by 6 bases, and 14 bases separated the two germline ends. CDR1 SGHDN and CDR2 FVKESK come from the germline V gene. The sample's time point: week 5, during vaccination. In every dose of vaccine, 300 ug of mutant IDH1 20-mer peptide was given alongside topical imiquimod. The data stem from a study of a mutant IDH1 vaccine in newly diagnosed glioma. Study as a whole: Vaccines were begun 4-6 weeks after radiotherapy alone, or with temozolomide cycles. The sex distribution of treated patients was roughly 62% male and 37.5% female, with a mean age of around 40 years.

The table came from immunoSEQ multiplex PCR; TCRdb's copy has only in-frame clones and leaves some out. The sample contains some 51,000 clones, 78% of which appear only once. Source: PBMCs, taken from a glioma patient whose treatment included an IDH1 peptide vaccine. The receptor was isolated from a woman in her thirties or forties with glioma. The chain employs TRBV14 and TRBJ1-1; D not resolved. The CDR3 DNA follows: TGTGCCAGCAGCCAAGATCCGGCGGGGTTCGCTGAAGCTTTCTTT. Its protein is CASSQDPAGFAEAFF.